This passage covers 23 T cell receptor beta chains from one sample sequenced in a study of T cell repertoires in cytomegalovirus infection. TCRdb passed the reads through MiXCR, listing each CDR3 protein once. The sample holds 800,000 to 950,000 distinct CDR3 sequences; 32% are singletons and the top ten take around 12%. Their specific antigens are unknown. The sequencing here drew on cultured CD8+ T cells from PBMCs, taken from culture after CMV antigen stimulation. These TCRs come from a human donor in good health (CMV status not recorded). Some clones in this sample may be carry-over from other donors' samples.

The rearrangement joins TRBV9 to TRBJ1-6; TRBD1 is a possible D gene (6 bases). The V and J ends lost 0 bases and 4 bases respectively, with 14 bases between them. The CDR3 sequence is 17 residues long. Germline CDR1 SGDLS, CDR2 YYNGEE. The CDR3 reads CASSVGTPGAYNSPLHF. The DNA of the CDR3 is TGTGCCAGCAGCGTAGGGACGCCGGGGGCATATAATTCACCCCTCCACTTT.

The rearrangement joins TRBV25-1 to TRBJ2-5; 12 bases agree with TRBD1. Germline CDR1 MGHDK, CDR2 SYGVNS. The V and J ends lost 4 bases and 5 bases, in that order; junction bases with no gene match: 11. The CDR3 covers 17 residues. CDR3 sequence reads: CASSGIPGQGAKETQYF. As DNA, the CDR3 is TGTGCCAGCAGTGGGATACCGGGACAGGGGGCGAAGGAGACCCAGTACTTC.

CDR3 region: CASSQSRGGEQFF. CDR3 coding DNA: TGCGCCAGCAGCCAATCCCGGGGGGGTGAGCAGTTCTTC. This chain joins TRBV4-1 and TRBJ2-1, with 8 bases matching TRBD2. Trimming removed 2 bases from V and 9 bases from J; junction bases left unmatched: 3. CDR1 is MGHRA and CDR2 is YSYEKL in the germline V gene. This CDR3 comprises 13 residues.

The rearrangement joins TRBV6-8 to TRBJ2-2; a weak D match, TRBD2 (5 bases). Germline CDR1 reads MNHGY; CDR2 reads SAAAGT. The V gene lost 0 bases and the J gene lost 3 bases, with 20 bases spanning the gap. This CDR3 comprises 19 residues. CDR3 sequence: CASSYSGYSRGSDTGELFF. The CDR3 DNA sequence: TGTGCCAGCAGTTACTCGGGCTACAGTAGAGGGTCGGACACCGGGGAGCTGTTTTTT.

The chain combines TRBV5-4 with TRBJ1-2, with TRBD1 matching 10 bases. The CDR3 is 11 residues long. Germline trimming cut 7 bases from V and 6 bases from J; bases unmatched to any gene: 0. Germline V CDR1 and CDR2: SGHNT, YYREEE (reference sequence). The CDR3 bases are TGTGCCAGCGGACAGGGGGATGGCTACACCTTC. This sequence encodes CASGQGDGYTF.

This clonotype was seen a few times. The gene calls are TRBV12-3 or TRBV12-4 and TRBJ2-1; D ambiguous. V gave up 3 bases and J gave up 0 bases, with 15 bases separating them. The CDR3 length is 17 residues. CDR3 amino acids: CASSFELSESSYNEQFF. Written as DNA, the CDR3 is TGTGCCAGCAGTTTCGAGCTGAGCGAGAGCTCCTACAATGAGCAGTTCTTC.

This chain connects TRBV6-5 to TRBJ2-1; perhaps TRBD2 as D (6 bases). The CDR3 extends over 17 amino acids. Germline V lookup: CDR1 MNHEY, CDR2 SVGAGI. Trimming pared 1 base from V and 7 bases from J, leaving 20 bases between. The CDR3: CASSYFLGAGTPNEQFF. DNA for the CDR3: TGTGCCAGCAGTTACTTCCTTGGGGCGGGGACCCCTAATGAGCAGTTCTTC.

This clonotype came up many times. This sequence joins TRBV7-3 and TRBJ2-1, with 7 positions matching TRBD2. Trimming removed 5 bases from V and 0 bases from J; junction bases left unmatched: 4. The CDR3 contains 15 residues. Germline values: CDR1 SGHTA, CDR2 FQGTGA. CDR3 loop: CASSATSRSYNEQFF. The CDR3, as DNA: TGTGCCAGCAGCGCGACTAGCCGCTCCTACAATGAGCAGTTCTTC. Supplemented by reference TRBV7-3 and TRBJ2-1, the full variable domain reads GAGVSQTPSNKVTEKGKYVELRCDPISGHTALYWYRQSLGQGPEFLIYFQGTGAADDSGLPNDRFFAVRPEGSVSTLKIQRTERGDSAVYLCASSATSRSYNEQFFGPGTRLTVL.

This clonotype was recorded at least ten times. This rearrangement joins TRBV7-2 to TRBJ2-1; tentatively, D is TRBD2 (5 bases). Germline V gene lookup returns CDR1 SGHTA and CDR2 FQGNSA. V lost 7 bases and J 5 bases, leaving 15 bases between the germline ends. CDR3 length: 14 amino acids. The CDR3 bases are TGTGCCAGCAAACTAACGGGGAGAAACAATGAGCAGTTCTTC. As protein: CASKLTGRNNEQFF.

This sequence joins TRBV7-9 and TRBJ1-2; 10 nucleotides agree with TRBD1. The length of the CDR3 is 14 residues. CDR1 SEHNR and CDR2 FQNEAQ come from the germline V gene (reference sequence). The J segment lost 6 bases and the V segment lost 5 bases, leaving 6 bases of the junction unmatched. CDR3 amino acids: CASSGRGTGDGYTF. CDR3 in DNA: TGTGCCAGCAGCGGTAGAGGGACAGGGGATGGCTACACCTTC.

The genes are TRBV27 and TRBJ2-5, with D unclear. The CDR3 runs to 11 residues. Germline V gene sequence: CDR1 MNHEY, CDR2 SMNVEV (reference sequence). Trimming removed 10 bases at V and 5 bases at J, with 11 bases between. The CDR3 bases are TGTGCCACCCTCCGCGTGGAGACCCAGTACTTC. Translating it yields CATLRVETQYF.

V is TRBV25-1 and J is TRBJ1-5, with D perhaps matching TRBD1 (5 bases). The CDR3 covers 16 residues. Germline V gene sequence: CDR1 MGHDK, CDR2 SYGVNS. Between the trimmed V and J ends, which lost 2 bases and 0 bases, there was a span of 11 bases. The CDR3 DNA follows: TGTGCCAGCAGTGAAGACCAGGGAAATAGCAATCAGCCCCAGCATTTT. Amino acid sequence: CASSEDQGNSNQPQHF.

This clonotype came up once. This rearrangement joins TRBV7-6 to TRBJ1-3; D is unresolved. The CDR3 consists of 11 residues. Germline assignment: CDR1 SGHVS and CDR2 FNYEAQ. V lost 8 bases and J lost 5, with 7 bases in between. For the CDR3, the DNA is TGTGCCAGCTCGTCTAGAAACACCATATATTTT. Protein product: CASSSRNTIYF.

This clonotype has only a few counts. The CDR3 DNA reads TGTGCCAGCAGCTTAGGACCCTACGTAGGTGGCTACACCTTC. Its translation: CASSLGPYVGGYTF. This chain links TRBV11-2 with TRBJ1-2; D gene unclear. CDR3 length: 14 amino acids. The ends were cut back, 1 base at V and 7 bases at J, with 13 bases in the middle. Germline values: CDR1 SGHAT, CDR2 FQNNGV.

The sample holds a few counts of this clonotype. DNA of the CDR3: TGTGCCAGTAGTGTTACAGGGCGCGACACTGAAGCTTTCTTT. Translating it yields CASSVTGRDTEAFF. The chain is built from TRBV19 and TRBJ1-1, with TRBD1 as a possible D gene (6 bases). Germline V gene data show CDR1 as LNHDA and CDR2 as SQIVND (reference sequence). The CDR3 has 14 residues. V was trimmed by 5 bases and J by 3 bases, leaving 13 bases between them.

The CDR3 DNA reads as TGTGCCAGCAGCTTCGGGACTCTCCTCAGAGATGGCTACACCTTC. It specifies CASSFGTLLRDGYTF. This sequence joins TRBV5-8 and TRBJ1-2; possibly TRBD1 for D (5 bases). This CDR3 is built from 15 residues. Germline loops: CDR1 SGHTS, CDR2 YDEGEE. Trimming shortened V by 2 bases and J by 6 bases, and 17 bases separated the two germline ends.

This clonotype was detected only a few times. The chain joins TRBV7-9 to TRBJ2-1, with 7 bases fitting TRBD1. Germline V gives CDR1 SEHNR, CDR2 FQNEAQ (reference sequence). The CDR3 covers 14 residues. V lost 9 bases, J lost 0 bases, and 5 bases stayed unmatched. As DNA, the CDR3 is TGTGCCAGTCAGGGGGTAAGCTCCTACAATGAGCAGTTCTTC. Translation: CASQGVSSYNEQFF.

This clonotype has a handful of counts. J is TRBJ1-6 and V is TRBV4-2; TRBD1 is a possible D gene (5 bases). The V and J ends lost 0 bases and 8 bases respectively, with 20 bases between them. This CDR3 is built from 18 residues. Germline CDR1 LGHNA, CDR2 YNFKEQ. The DNA of the CDR3 is TGTGCCAGCAGCCAAGATCTTCAGGGCAGGAGAACCCATTCACCCCTCCACTTT. It yields the protein CASSQDLQGRRTHSPLHF.

V and J are TRBV6-1 and TRBJ2-1; no clear D. The CDR3 is 15 amino acids. V lost 5 bases and J lost 1, with 12 bases in between. Looked up from germline, CDR1 is MNHNS and CDR2 is SASEGT. The CDR3 is CASSTYDGSYNEQFF. The CDR3 DNA reads as TGTGCCAGCAGTACCTACGACGGATCCTACAATGAGCAGTTCTTC.

This clonotype has ten or more counts. The chain uses TRBV6-1 and TRBJ1-1, with D perhaps TRBD1 (6 bases). V dropped 2 bases and J dropped 6 bases, with 13 bases sitting between them. In germline, CDR1 is MNHNS, CDR2 SASEGT. The CDR3 extends over 14 amino acids. CDR3 loop: CASSERGALPEAFF. The CDR3 nucleotides read TGTGCCAGCAGTGAACGGGGGGCCTTGCCTGAAGCTTTCTTT.

The chain has TRBV11-2 and TRBJ2-7, with 8 bases aligning to TRBD1. With V trimmed by 0 bases and J by 6 bases, 10 bases remained unmatched. The CDR3 consists of 16 residues. Germline V gene data show CDR1 as SGHAT and CDR2 as FQNNGV. CDR3 protein: CASSLEGAGGSSEQYF. The CDR3 nucleotides are TGTGCCAGCAGCTTAGAAGGGGCAGGGGGCTCCAGCGAGCAGTACTTC.

The chain employs TRBV27 and TRBJ1-5; 7 bases agree with TRBD1. J was trimmed by 4 bases and V by 6 bases; bases with no gene match: 21. The germline V gene has CDR1 MNHEY and CDR2 SMNVEV (reference sequence). The CDR3 is 19 amino acids. The CDR3 nucleotides read TGTGCCAGCAGCTCACGTCCCGGGACAGCGATCAGGCTTAATCAGCCCCAGCATTTT. The encoded protein is CASSSRPGTAIRLNQPQHF.

The rearrangement joins TRBV10-2 to TRBJ1-6; D not resolved. Trimming stripped 3 bases from V and 2 bases from J, with 8 bases between. The CDR3 contains 15 residues. Germline lookup yields CDR1 WSHSY and CDR2 SAAADI. CDR3 nucleotides: TGCGCCAGCAGTGATTACCTCGCCTATAATTCACCCCTCCACTTT. It translates to CASSDYLAYNSPLHF.